The 31 T cell receptor beta chains given below trace back to one sample, sequenced in a study of blood T cell repertoires in COVID-19. Sequencing used immunoSEQ multiplex PCR; TCRdb keeps in-frame clones, though not all of them. The table has about 200,000 clones, about 85% seen once. The sequenced sample consisted of peripheral blood. These receptors all stem from a man aged 55-75 years with COVID-19, enrolled during active disease.

The CDR3 DNA sequence: TGTGCCAGCAGTTACGATACAGCCAATTCACCCCTCCACTTT. As protein: CASSYDTANSPLHF. The chain carries TRBV6-5 and TRBJ1-6; D remains unclear. Trimming stripped 2 bases from V and 7 bases from J, with 9 bases between. Germline V CDR1 and CDR2: MNHEY, SVGAGI. The CDR3 totals 14 residues.

This CDR3 is CASSLHISNQPQHF. Here the CDR3 DNA reads TGTGCCAGCAGTTTACACATTAGCAATCAGCCCCAGCATTTT. The chain links TRBV27 to TRBJ1-5; D is unresolved. Trimming left V 2 bases short and J 0 bases short, with 5 bases between. Germline assignment: CDR1 MNHEY and CDR2 SMNVEV (reference sequence). The CDR3 covers 14 residues.

The CDR3, as DNA: TGTGCTAGTGGTCCGACCTCAGGGGGTTCCTACAATGAGCAGTTCTTC. Translating gives CASGPTSGGSYNEQFF. The chain combines TRBV12-5 with TRBJ2-1; 7 bases are shared with TRBD1. This CDR3 contains 16 residues. CDR1 LGHNT and CDR2 FRNRAP come from the germline V gene. The V segment lost 5 bases and the J segment 1 base; nucleotides outside the gene matches: 8.

This clone was observed a handful of times. The chain uses TRBV27 and TRBJ2-2; 11 nucleotides line up with TRBD1. After removal of 5 bases from V and 6 bases from J, the junction contained 5 bases not matched to a gene. The germline V gene has CDR1 MNHEY and CDR2 SMNVEV (reference sequence). The CDR3 spans 15 residues. CDR3 in DNA: TGTGCCAGCAGTCTCTGGACAGGGGGCGCCGGGGAGCTGTTTTTT. Its translation is CASSLWTGGAGELFF.

The V and J genes are TRBV7-9 and TRBJ2-7; 10 nucleotides line up with TRBD2. The CDR3 consists of 14 residues. V trimming: 5 bases; J trimming: 3 bases; junction bases outside the gene matches: 4. The germline V gene has CDR1 SEHNR and CDR2 FQNEAQ (reference sequence). CDR3 nucleotide sequence: TGTGCCAGCAGCAGGACTAGCGGCATCTACGAGCAGTACTTC. Translated: CASSRTSGIYEQYF. The full variable domain, completed using reference TRBV7-9 and TRBJ2-7, is DTGVSQNPRHKITKRGQNVTFRCDPISEHNRLYWYRQTLGQGPEFLTYFQNEAQLEKSRLLSDRFSAERPKGSFSTLEIQRTEQGDSAMYLCASSRTSGIYEQYFGPGTRLTVT.

The V call is TRBV18, the J call TRBJ1-1, with D possibly being TRBD1 (6 bases). CDR1 and CDR2 (germline): KGHSH, LQKENI. Trimming removed 6 bases at V and 1 base at J, with 9 bases between. CDR3 size: 13 residues. The CDR3 DNA is TGTGCCAGCTCCGAAGGGGGGAACACTGAAGCTTTCTTT. Encoded protein: CASSEGGNTEAFF.

The chain combines TRBV7-9 with TRBJ2-2; 8 bases fit TRBD1. The germline gives CDR1 SEHNR, CDR2 FQNEAQ (reference sequence). After removal of 5 bases from V and 3 bases from J, the junction contained 5 bases not matched to a gene. The length of the CDR3 is 15 residues. The DNA of the CDR3 is TGTGCCAGCAGCCTCGACAGGGGTTACACCGGGGAGCTGTTTTTT. This gives the protein CASSLDRGYTGELFF.

The chain carries TRBV2 and TRBJ1-5; D gene uncertain. Looked up from germline, CDR1 is SNHLY and CDR2 is FYNNEI. The CDR3 length is 16 residues. Trimming cost V 3 bases and J 4 bases, with 16 bases left between them. As DNA, the CDR3 is TGTGCCAGCAGTGATTCACGGGCGGGGAGAAATCAGCCCCAGCATTTT. It translates to CASSDSRAGRNQPQHF.

The genes are TRBV6-1 and TRBJ2-3; weak D call: TRBD1 (5 bases). Trimming shortened V by 0 bases and J by 0 bases, and 10 bases separated the two germline ends. Germline CDR1 and CDR2: MNHNS and SASEGT. The CDR3 covers 16 residues. CDR3 in amino acids: CASSEAPRASTDTQYF. As DNA, the CDR3 is TGTGCCAGCAGTGAAGCGCCCAGGGCTAGCACAGATACGCAGTATTTT.

The chain uses TRBV4-2 and TRBJ2-1, with 9 bases fitting TRBD2. The CDR3 is made up of 16 amino acids. Germline V lookup: CDR1 LGHNA, CDR2 YNFKEQ. Unmatched junction bases numbered 10, after V lost 4 bases and J lost 6 bases. The CDR3 DNA reads TGTGCCAGCAGCCCCACGGCGGGAGGGCGAGGCAATGAGCAGTTCTTC. Protein: CASSPTAGGRGNEQFF.

The V gene is TRBV6-2 or TRBV6-3, the J gene TRBJ1-4; tentative D call: TRBD1 (6 bases). The germline CDR1 and CDR2 sequences are MNHEY and SVGEGT. This CDR3 has 15 amino acids. V dropped 5 bases and J dropped 5 bases, with 15 bases sitting between them. The CDR3 nucleotides are TGTGCCAGCAGTCAAATCGGGACAAACAATGAAAAACTGTTTTTT. Residues: CASSQIGTNNEKLFF.

The chain links TRBV5-4 to TRBJ2-5; tentatively, D is TRBD1 (7 bases). The V gene lost 2 bases and the J gene lost 1 base, with 18 bases spanning the gap. This CDR3 comprises 17 residues. From germline, CDR1 is SGHNT and CDR2 YYREEE (reference sequence). The CDR3 reads CASSLHNRGGSQETQYF. The CDR3 DNA is TGTGCCAGCAGCTTACATAACAGGGGAGGTAGCCAAGAGACCCAGTACTTC. The full variable domain, completed using reference TRBV5-4 and TRBJ2-5, is ETGVTQSPTHLIKTRGQQVTLRCSSQSGHNTVSWYQQALGQGPQFIFQYYREEENGRGNFPPRFSGLQFPNYSSELNVNALELDDSALYLCASSLHNRGGSQETQYFGPGTRLLVL.

This sequence joins TRBV7-8 and TRBJ1-5; 9 nucleotides line up with TRBD1. Germline CDR1 is SGHVS and CDR2 is FQNEAQ. V lost 5 bases to trimming and J lost 4 bases; unmatched junction nucleotides: 6. This CDR3 contains 15 residues. The CDR3 sequence is CASSPGQGWNQPQHF. CDR3 nucleotides: TGTGCCAGCAGCCCTGGACAGGGGTGGAATCAGCCCCAGCATTTT.

The chain combines TRBV5-1 with TRBJ1-2; 10 bases are shared with TRBD1. With 4 bases clipped from V and 2 bases from J, the junction kept 5 bases outside the gene matches. Per germline, CDR1 SGHRS and CDR2 YFSETQ. This CDR3 spans 15 amino acids. CDR3 sequence reads: CASSPRTGGNYGYTF. The CDR3 nucleotides are TGCGCCAGCAGCCCCCGGACAGGGGGGAACTATGGCTACACCTTC.

CDR3 DNA: TGTGCCAGCACCCGGGGGGATGGCTACACCTTC. Protein product: CASTRGDGYTF. The chain combines TRBV5-4 with TRBJ1-2; D possibly corresponds to TRBD1 (5 bases). The CDR3 runs to 11 residues. CDR1 SGHNT and CDR2 YYREEE come from the germline V gene (reference sequence). The ends were cut back, 6 bases at V and 6 bases at J, with 9 bases in the middle.

The rearrangement uses TRBV4-2 and TRBJ2-7; D remains unclear. The CDR3 runs to 12 residues. V was clipped by 3 bases and J by 5 bases, with 8 bases between them. Germline loops: CDR1 LGHNA, CDR2 YNFKEQ. The CDR3 sequence is CASSHYEDEQYF. The CDR3 DNA reads TGTGCCAGCAGCCACTATGAGGACGAGCAGTACTTC.

In this sample, this clone turned up a few times. The chain joins TRBV5-6 to TRBJ2-7, with D perhaps matching TRBD2 (7 bases). CDR3 length: 15 residues. CDR1 SGHDT and CDR2 YYEEEE come from the germline V gene. With 1 base removed from V and 7 bases from J, the gap between germline ends came to 18 bases. Here the CDR3 reads CASSLWRQGGGEQYF. CDR3 DNA sequence: TGTGCCAGCAGCTTGTGGAGGCAGGGAGGGGGAGAGCAGTACTTC.

This rearrangement joins TRBV5-1 to TRBJ1-5, with D perhaps matching TRBD1 (5 bases). The CDR3 has 13 amino acids. Trimming removed 7 bases from V and 6 bases from J, with 14 bases in between. Germline CDR1 and CDR2: SGHRS and YFSETQ. CDR3 nucleotide sequence: TGCGCCAGCGCCCCAGGGTCGGGTCAGCCCCAGCATTTT. This encodes CASAPGSGQPQHF.

The rearrangement uses TRBV30 and TRBJ1-5; TRBD1 matches 8 bases. Germline values: CDR1 GTSNPN, CDR2 SVGIG (reference sequence). The V and J ends lost 3 bases and 6 bases, in that order; junction bases with no gene match: 4. CDR3 length: 13 residues. In DNA, the CDR3 is TGTGCCTGGAGCCAGGGGGCGGGTCAGCCCCAGCATTTT. Protein sequence: CAWSQGAGQPQHF.

The rearrangement uses TRBV4-2 and TRBJ1-2; TRBD1 agrees at 7 bases. The CDR3 runs 16 residues. CDR1 LGHNA and CDR2 YNFKEQ come from the germline V gene. After removal of 5 bases from V and 8 bases from J, the junction contained 17 bases not matched to a gene. CDR3 protein: CASSTEPGQPLGGYTF. The CDR3 DNA sequence: TGTGCCAGCAGCACGGAACCGGGACAGCCGCTGGGCGGCTACACCTTC.

The chain links TRBV9 to TRBJ1-2, with TRBD1 matching over 9 bases. CDR1 is SGDLS, CDR2 YYNGEE, per germline. V was pared by 0 bases and J by 6 bases, with 6 bases of the junction left unmatched. This CDR3 has 15 residues. The CDR3 sequence is CASSVGLQGAHGYTF. The CDR3 DNA sequence: TGTGCCAGCAGCGTAGGGCTACAGGGGGCGCATGGCTACACCTTC.

J is TRBJ2-3 and V is TRBV27, with TRBD2 as a possible D gene (6 bases). The V gene's germline CDR1 is MNHEY and CDR2 SMNVEV (reference sequence). With 6 bases removed from V and 6 bases from J, the gap between germline ends came to 22 bases. There are 16 residues in the CDR3. The CDR3 sequence is CASSSAGLTAGDTQYF. As DNA, the CDR3 is TGTGCCAGCAGCTCTGCGGGACTGACCGCAGGGGATACGCAGTATTTT.

The chain employs TRBV6-2 or TRBV6-3 and TRBJ2-7, with D perhaps matching TRBD2 (6 bases). Germline CDR1 MNHEY, CDR2 SVGEGT. With 6 bases removed from V and 9 bases from J, the gap between germline ends came to 24 bases. The CDR3 runs 15 residues. The CDR3 DNA reads as TGTGCCAGCAGCTCCCTGCGGGGTGGAGTACTACGGCAGTACTTC. Its protein product is CASSSLRGGVLRQYF.

The J gene is TRBJ1-3, the V gene TRBV7-9; D uncertain. The CDR3 loop spans 15 amino acids. CDR1 and CDR2 from the germline V gene are SEHNR and FQNEAQ (reference sequence). V lost 5 bases, J lost 1 base, and 12 bases lay in between. CDR3 loop: CASSPRSASGNTIYF. The CDR3 nucleotides read TGTGCCAGCAGCCCGAGGTCGGCTTCTGGAAACACCATATATTTT.

The rearrangement uses TRBV30 and TRBJ2-5, with 9 bases lining up with TRBD2. Germline CDR1 and CDR2: GTSNPN and SVGIG (reference sequence). The CDR3 is 15 amino acids. V trimming: 1 base; J trimming: 2 bases; junction bases outside the gene matches: 5. CDR3 region: CAWSEGSGRQETQYF. The CDR3 DNA is TGTGCCTGGAGTGAGGGCAGCGGGAGGCAAGAGACCCAGTACTTC. Filled out from reference TRBV30 and TRBJ2-5, the complete variable domain reads SQTIHQWPATLVQPVGSPLSLECTVEGTSNPNLYWYRQAAGRGLQLLFYSVGIGQISSEVPQNLSASRPQDRQFILSSKKLLLSDSGFYLCAWSEGSGRQETQYFGPGTRLLVL.

This sequence joins TRBV28 and TRBJ2-1; 7 positions match TRBD1. Germline assignment: CDR1 MDHEN and CDR2 SYDVKM. With V trimmed by 1 base and J by 0 bases, 0 bases remained unmatched. The CDR3 consists of 15 residues. CDR3: CASSLSGGSYNEQFF. In nucleotides, the CDR3 is TGTGCCAGCAGTTTATCAGGGGGCTCCTACAATGAGCAGTTCTTC.

The CDR3 here is CASSLASGLMETQYF. CDR3 nucleotides: TGTGCCAGCAGCTTAGCGTCAGGGTTAATGGAGACCCAGTACTTC. The chain links TRBV11-2 to TRBJ2-5, with D possibly being TRBD1 (5 bases). The CDR3 loop spans 15 amino acids. The germline V gene encodes CDR1 SGHAT and CDR2 FQNNGV. Deletions cut 1 base from V and 5 bases from J, with 14 bases between.

The chain recombines TRBV5-1 with TRBJ2-7; D is possibly TRBD2 (5 bases). Germline V gene sequence: CDR1 SGHRS, CDR2 YFSETQ. The CDR3 is 14 residues long. The V end lost 2 bases, the J end lost 7 bases, and 16 bases lay between the germline ends. The CDR3 sequence: CASSFSGLPGEQYF. DNA of the CDR3: TGCGCCAGCAGCTTCTCCGGGTTACCGGGAGAGCAGTACTTC.

The chain couples TRBV6-5 to TRBJ2-3, with 7 bases fitting TRBD2. After removal of 2 bases from V and 6 bases from J, the junction contained 2 bases not matched to a gene. The CDR3 has 13 residues. Germline V CDR1 and CDR2: MNHEY, SVGAGI. CDR3 nucleotide sequence: TGTGCCAGCAGTTACACTAGCGAGGATACGCAGTATTTT. Protein product: CASSYTSEDTQYF.

Turning to this clone: The sample carries other DNA sequences with the same CDR3. The V call is TRBV11-2, the J call TRBJ1-1, with a tentative D call TRBD1 (5 bases). CDR3 length: 14 residues. CDR1 and CDR2 from the germline V gene are SGHAT and FQNNGV. V lost 1 base and J 4 bases, leaving 10 bases between the germline ends. DNA of the CDR3: TGTGCCAGCAGCTTAGGGCAGGGTAGCACTGAAGCTTTCTTT. This encodes CASSLGQGSTEAFF.

This clone was recorded a few times. Other DNA sequences in this sample translate to the same CDR3. V is TRBV5-1 and J is TRBJ2-3; possibly TRBD1 for D (6 bases). Trimming removed 0 bases from V and 1 base from J, with 9 bases in between. Germline values: CDR1 SGHRS, CDR2 YFSETQ. The CDR3 is 15 residues long. The CDR3, as DNA: TGCGCCAGCAGCTTGGAGGGGGACGGCACAGATACGCAGTATTTT. Its translation is CASSLEGDGTDTQYF.